Following are 21 T cell receptor beta chains from one sample sequenced in a study of OX40 agonist ivuxolimab in advanced cancers. The protocol was immunoSEQ multiplex PCR, while the TCRdb copy is restricted to in-frame clones and leaves out a portion. The sample yields under 20,000 clones, roughly 85% seen once. The sample consisted of CD4+ or CD8+ T cells sorted from blood, taken in a trial of the OX40 agonist ivuxolimab. The source of these receptors is an adult with an advanced solid tumor such as melanoma, head and neck, liver or kidney cancer.

The chain uses TRBV30 and TRBJ1-2; 8 bases map to TRBD1. This CDR3 region has 14 residues. V shed 3 bases and J 0 bases; nucleotides not matched to a gene: 3. CDR1 and CDR2 (germline): GTSNPN, SVGIG (reference sequence). CDR3 sequence: CAWSPGGPNYGYTF. CDR3 bases: TGTGCCTGGAGCCCAGGGGGCCCTAACTATGGCTACACCTTC. The variable domain in full, completed from reference TRBV30 and TRBJ1-2, reads SQTIHQWPATLVQPVGSPLSLECTVEGTSNPNLYWYRQAAGRGLQLLFYSVGIGQISSEVPQNLSASRPQDRQFILSSKKLLLSDSGFYLCAWSPGGPNYGYTFGSGTRLTVV.

The chain combines TRBV28 with TRBJ2-3; weak D call: TRBD1 (5 bases). Trimming stripped 2 bases from V and 2 bases from J, with 8 bases between. Germline CDR1 MDHEN, CDR2 SYDVKM. The CDR3 sequence is 14 residues long. The CDR3 is CASSLGRDTDTQYF. CDR3 bases: TGTGCCAGCAGTTTAGGCAGGGACACAGATACGCAGTATTTT.

This clone has just one count. V gene TRBV28 combines with J gene TRBJ2-7; D unclear. V was clipped by 8 bases and J by 0 bases, with 11 bases between them. This CDR3 contains 13 residues. Germline CDR1 and CDR2: MDHEN and SYDVKM. Written as DNA, the CDR3 is TGTGCCAGCGTGAGTTTAGACTCCTACGAGCAGTACTTC. As protein: CASVSLDSYEQYF.

The chain couples TRBV4-1 to TRBJ1-1, with 8 bases matching TRBD1. The CDR3 totals 14 residues. Per germline, CDR1 MGHRA and CDR2 YSYEKL. Trimming took 4 bases from V and 1 from J; bases not matched to a gene: 2. The CDR3 DNA is TGCGCCAGCAGCCTCCAGGGGGCGAACACTGAAGCTTTCTTT. Its translation is CASSLQGANTEAFF.

The rearrangement links TRBV5-1 to TRBJ1-3, with D tentatively TRBD1 (5 bases). This CDR3 spans 17 amino acids. The germline CDR1 and CDR2 sequences are SGHRS and YFSETQ. Trimming removed 5 bases from V and 3 bases from J, with 21 bases in between. CDR3 protein: CASRPATGTLGGNTIYF. In nucleotides, the CDR3 is TGCGCCAGCAGACCAGCTACAGGAACCCTCGGTGGAAACACCATATATTTT.

CDR3 bases: TGCGCCAGCAGCCACCGGGCTAGCGTCTGGGATGAGCAGTTCTTC. It yields the protein CASSHRASVWDEQFF. The chain uses TRBV4-3 and TRBJ2-1; possibly TRBD2 for D (6 bases). Germline V gene lookup returns CDR1 LGHNA and CDR2 YSLEER. The V end was cut by 3 bases, the J end by 8 bases, with 17 bases between. The CDR3 is 15 residues long.

This clone appeared a single time. J is TRBJ2-1 and V is TRBV5-1; perhaps TRBD1 as D (7 bases). This CDR3 is built from 15 residues. Germline loops: CDR1 SGHRS, CDR2 YFSETQ. Between the trimmed V and J ends, which lost 0 bases and 4 bases, there was a span of 11 bases. The CDR3 nucleotides are TGCGCCAGCAGCTTGGTACAGGGGACTTACAATGAGCAGTTCTTC. It is translated as CASSLVQGTYNEQFF.

The chain joins TRBV27 to TRBJ1-1, with no clear D. This CDR3 region has 15 residues. V lost 7 bases and J 4 bases, leaving 19 bases between the germline ends. CDR1 MNHEY and CDR2 SMNVEV come from the germline V gene (reference sequence). CDR3: CASNEISPAATEAFF. The CDR3 DNA reads as TGTGCCAGCAACGAAATTTCCCCGGCGGCCACTGAAGCTTTCTTT.

The V gene is TRBV19, the J gene TRBJ2-7, with D perhaps TRBD1 or TRBD2 (5 bases each). Germline CDR1 reads LNHDA; CDR2 reads SQIVND (reference sequence). With 7 bases removed from V and 5 bases from J, the gap between germline ends came to 18 bases. CDR3 length equals 14 residues. CDR3 sequence reads: CASTFGEGPHEQYF. The CDR3 nucleotides read TGTGCCAGTACCTTCGGAGAGGGACCCCACGAGCAGTACTTC.

The chain couples TRBV5-5 to TRBJ1-1; 7 nucleotides match TRBD1. CDR3 length equals 16 residues. V shed 4 bases and J 2 bases; nucleotides not matched to a gene: 11. Germline V CDR1 and CDR2: SGHKS, YYEKEE (reference sequence). CDR3 residues: CASSGPGGLLNTEAFF. In DNA form, the CDR3 reads TGTGCCAGCAGCGGACCAGGGGGACTACTCAACACTGAAGCTTTCTTT.

V gene TRBV9 combines with J gene TRBJ1-4; D might be TRBD1 (5 bases). Trimming took off 4 bases at V and 8 bases at J, with 15 bases between the two ends. The CDR3 is 14 amino acids. Looked up from germline, CDR1 is SGDLS and CDR2 is YYNGEE. The CDR3 DNA follows: TGTGCCAGCAGCCCTTCGGGGGTTGAGGAAAAACTGTTTTTT. Translation gives CASSPSGVEEKLFF.

V and J are TRBV7-2 and TRBJ2-1, with a tentative D call TRBD1 (8 bases). In germline, CDR1 is SGHTA, CDR2 FQGNSA. This CDR3 region has 15 residues. The V end was cut by 2 bases, the J end by 4 bases, with 12 bases between. CDR3 in DNA: TGTGCCAGCAGCTTAACAGGGGGGGATTACAATGAGCAGTTCTTC. It translates to CASSLTGGDYNEQFF.

Points on this clone: Other DNA sequences in this sample translate to the same CDR3. The genes are TRBV9 and TRBJ1-1, with D unresolved. Germline CDR1 and CDR2: SGDLS and YYNGEE. V lost 0 bases to trimming and J lost 1 base, with 4 bases between them. This CDR3 spans 13 amino acids. The CDR3 spells CASSVGANTEAFF. The CDR3 coding sequence is TGTGCCAGCAGCGTAGGGGCGAACACTGAAGCTTTCTTT.

This chain joins TRBV6-5 and TRBJ1-1; D is perhaps TRBD1 (6 bases). This CDR3 is built from 15 residues. Per the germline V gene, CDR1 is MNHEY and CDR2 is SVGAGI. V lost 0 bases, J lost 2 bases, and 10 bases lay in between. This CDR3 reads CASSYSTGPNTEAFF. The CDR3 coding sequence is TGTGCCAGCAGTTACTCTACAGGGCCAAACACTGAAGCTTTCTTT.

The rearrangement joins TRBV7-9 to TRBJ2-1, with 7 nucleotides matching TRBD2. The ends lost 5 bases at V and 4 bases at J; junction bases unmatched: 8. The CDR3 has 15 residues. Germline CDR1 is SEHNR and CDR2 is FQNEAQ (reference sequence). The chain's CDR3 is CASSRGLAEYNEQFF. CDR3 DNA: TGTGCCAGCAGCAGAGGGCTAGCGGAATACAATGAGCAGTTCTTC.

This clone is large. V and J are TRBV13 and TRBJ1-4, with TRBD1 identical over 9 bases. There are 17 residues in the CDR3. The V gene's germline CDR1 is PRHDT and CDR2 FYEKMQ (reference sequence). V shed 4 bases, J shed 6 bases, and the junction held 12 bases outside the gene matches. CDR3 protein: CASSSGTGSFNDEKLFF. Here the CDR3 DNA reads TGTGCCAGCAGCTCCGGGACAGGGTCTTTTAATGATGAAAAACTGTTTTTT.

By sample share, this clone is medium-sized (0.01 to 0.1%). The genes are TRBV28 and TRBJ1-1; D uncertain. The CDR3 loop spans 16 amino acids. The germline V gene encodes CDR1 MDHEN and CDR2 SYDVKM. V lost 7 bases and J lost 4, with 22 bases in between. The CDR3: CASIPSAGLGRTEAFF. In DNA, the CDR3 is TGTGCCAGCATCCCCTCGGCCGGCCTGGGCCGCACTGAAGCTTTCTTT.

This clone has more than one count but fewer than ten. The chain combines TRBV28 with TRBJ2-7; 10 bases match TRBD2. With V trimmed by 8 bases and J by 2 bases, 15 bases remained unmatched. The CDR3 consists of 17 residues. Germline CDR1 is MDHEN and CDR2 is SYDVKM. CDR3 nucleotides: TGTGCCAGCCAAACTCCCAGATCTAGCGGGGGAACCTACGAGCAGTACTTC. This translates into CASQTPRSSGGTYEQYF.

As to this clone: A far larger clone is just one base off, so this is likely a read error. This chain connects TRBV6-1 to TRBJ1-1, with D uncertain. There are 15 residues in the CDR3. The germline CDR1 and CDR2 sequences are MNHNS and SASEGT. In nucleotides, the CDR3 is TGTGCCAGCAATGAAGCGCCTTTAGGAAACACTGAAGCTTTCTTT. Protein: CASNEAPLGNTEAFF.

The J gene is TRBJ2-1, the V gene TRBV6-6; no clear D gene. Looked up from germline, CDR1 is MNHNY and CDR2 is SVGAGI (reference sequence). V was clipped by 5 bases and J by 9 bases, with 14 bases between them. The CDR3 sequence is 13 residues long. CDR3 bases: TGTGCCAGCAGTGACACGGAAAAGGGTGAGCAGTTCTTC. Encoded protein: CASSDTEKGEQFF.

This chain connects TRBV11-3 to TRBJ2-1; D call uncertain. V lost 3 bases to trimming and J lost 4 bases, with 13 bases between them. The germline V gene encodes CDR1 SGHNT and CDR2 YENEEA. CDR3 length: 15 amino acids. The CDR3 DNA follows: TGTGCCAGCAGCTTTAGTGCGGCCCCATACAATGAGCAGTTCTTC. It specifies CASSFSAAPYNEQFF.